This T cell receptor (beta chain) was identified in a study of radiotherapy plus CTLA-4 blockade in lung cancer (dated by TCRdb to between 2018 and 2020). At the level of the whole study: Objective responses were observed in 18% of enrolled patients, and disease control was achieved in roughly 30%.

Focal radiation therapy combined with CTLA-4 blockade (ipilimumab) was tested in patients with chemo-refractory metastatic non-small-cell lung cancer. Broader findings and caveats from the paper: After treatment with radiotherapy and ipilimumab, TCR clones that came from tumors expanded in the peripheral blood. Increased serum interferon-beta after radiation, together with early dynamic changes in blood T cell clones, were reported to be the strongest predictors of response.

The protocol used for the library was the immunoSEQ multiplex PCR assay. This immuneACCESS table, as held by TCRdb, lists in-frame sequences with V and J called but not all clones. Of the missing ones, under half trace to an unresolved V gene in checked studies; the others have no known cause. For this sample there are about 59,000 clones; 65% to 80% appear just once. The ten largest account for about 8% of the sample. In regard to this clone: Its antigen is still unknown. Qualities for individual bases were not recorded, and no much larger clone is one base off.

Relative to germline, V is 2 bases shorter and J is 6 bases shorter, with 12 bases between their ends. The CDR3 starts with the cysteine, ends with the phenylalanine, and has 15 residues. The entry retains the CDR3 DNA only, 45 bases that are in frame from base 1. From a lookup of the germline V gene (reference sequence), CDR1 and CDR2 are SGHNT and YYREEE. Sequenced here: peripheral blood, sampled from a patient treated with radiotherapy plus ipilimumab. The rearrangement combines TRBV5-4 with TRBJ1-6, with no confident D gene call. The clonotype originates from a human donor with non-small cell lung cancer whose response to radiotherapy plus ipilimumab could not be evaluated. The nucleotides read TGTGCCAGCAGCTTAAACATCGACTTTAATTCACCCCTCCACTTT. The translation is CASSLNIDFNSPLHF.